The present TCR beta chain was sequenced within a study of T cell changes during pregnancy in multiple sclerosis. The CDR3 extends over 15 amino acids. In germline, CDR1 is SGHRS, CDR2 YFSETQ. V dropped 0 bases and J dropped 3; count of bases not matched to a gene: 6. Here immunoSEQ multiplex PCR was the method, and the copy in TCRdb shows in-frame clones only, minus some. The data contain around 50,000 clones, 80% to 95% of them singletons. This specimen was CD4+ T cells from peripheral blood mononuclear cells, taken after pregnancy. The chain uses TRBV5-1 and TRBJ2-7, with 7 bases aligning to TRBD1. This TCR was recovered from a female donor in good health, enrolled as a control in a pregnancy study. The CDR3 protein is CASSLAGTAVYEQYF. As DNA, the CDR3 is TGCGCCAGCAGCTTGGCCGGGACAGCTGTCTACGAGCAGTACTTC. Complete variable domain (other parts from reference TRBV5-1 and TRBJ2-7): KAGVTQTPRYLIKTRGQQVTLSCSPISGHRSVSWYQQTPGQGLQFLFEYFSETQRNKGNFPGRFSGRQFSNSRSEMNVSTLELGDSALYLCASSLAGTAVYEQYFGPGTRLTVT.